These 17 T cell receptor beta chains share one sample of origin, sequenced in a study of T cells in Graves' hyperthyroidism and ophthalmopathy. From RNA transcripts, TCR beta CDR3 regions were amplified. The HTBI primer set drove a first-round RT-PCR of the TCR CDR3. Each CDR3 protein gets one entry after TCRdb re-called the multiplex PCR reads with MiXCR. The data contain some 400,000 distinct CDR3 sequences, over 11% of them singletons. Sequencing was carried out using blood. All receptors come from a woman aged 55-69 years with Graves' hyperthyroidism.

This clonotype was seen repeatedly, ten times or more. The chain employs TRBV5-5 and TRBJ1-2; D perhaps matches TRBD1 (6 bases). The CDR3 extends over 17 amino acids. Trimming cost V 4 bases and J 2 bases, with 21 bases left between them. Germline V CDR1 and CDR2: SGHKS, YYEKEE (reference sequence). The CDR3 sequence: CASSPRWQGWGNYGYTF. Written as DNA, the CDR3 is TGTGCCAGCAGCCCAAGGTGGCAGGGGTGGGGAAACTATGGCTACACCTTC.

The V and J genes are TRBV5-6 and TRBJ2-1, with TRBD2 matching 11 bases. CDR3 length: 15 amino acids. Germline assignment: CDR1 SGHDT and CDR2 YYEEEE. Trimming took 0 bases from V and 9 from J; bases not matched to a gene: 5. DNA for the CDR3: TGTGCCAGCAGCTTGGGACTAGCGGGATCCAGTGAGCAGTTCTTC. Translating it yields CASSLGLAGSSEQFF.

The table lists this clonotype with a few counts. A read error is possible here, since a much larger clone lies one base away. The V call is TRBV30, the J call TRBJ2-7; D is unresolved. Germline CDR1 GTSNPN, CDR2 SVGIG (reference sequence). The CDR3 contains 13 residues. The CDR3 DNA sequence: TGTGCCTGTCACAACCGGGCCTCCTACGAGCGGTACTTC. Translating gives CACHNRASYERYF.

This clonotype was counted many times. The chain employs TRBV12-3 or TRBV12-4 and TRBJ1-1, with a weak D call TRBD1 (5 bases). The ends were cut back, 2 bases at V and 6 bases at J, with 10 bases in the middle. The CDR3 covers 13 residues. CDR3 DNA: TGTGCCAGCAGTTTATCGGGCAGGGCTGAAGCTTTCTTT. It translates to CASSLSGRAEAFF.

This clonotype has only a few counts. The chain employs TRBV7-8 and TRBJ1-5; no reliable D call. Looked up from germline, CDR1 is SGHVS and CDR2 is FQNEAQ. CDR3 length: 13 amino acids. V shed 1 base and J shed 11 bases, with 12 bases lying between them. The CDR3 nucleotides read TGTGCCAGCAGCTTAGACCTGCGTAGGGCCCAGCATTTT. It encodes CASSLDLRRAQHF.

This chain links TRBV27 with TRBJ2-7; 7 bases fit TRBD1. The CDR3 consists of 14 residues. Germline CDR1 and CDR2: MNHEY and SMNVEV (reference sequence). The V segment lost 3 bases and the J segment 8 bases; nucleotides outside the gene matches: 10. CDR3 amino acids: CASSFTGEYDKQYF. In nucleotides, the CDR3 is TGTGCCAGCAGTTTTACAGGGGAGTACGATAAGCAGTACTTC.

This clonotype was detected many times. J is TRBJ1-2 and V is TRBV2; D remains unclear. The CDR3 covers 12 residues. Trimming stripped 6 bases from V and 1 base from J, with 6 bases between. Looked up from germline, CDR1 is SNHLY and CDR2 is FYNNEI. The CDR3, as DNA: TGTGCCAGCAGAGCCGATAACTATGGCTACACCTTC. It is translated as CASRADNYGYTF.

The table lists this clonotype with a few counts. The V and J genes are TRBV20-1 and TRBJ2-5; D uncertain. The CDR3 loop spans 12 amino acids. Germline CDR1 and CDR2: DFQATT and SNEGSKA (reference sequence). Trimming shortened V by 6 bases and J by 0 bases, and 8 bases separated the two germline ends. The CDR3 bases are TGCAGTGCCCGCAAAGACCAAGAGACCCAGTACTTC. Its protein is CSARKDQETQYF.

This clonotype was counted many times. The chain links TRBV11-1 to TRBJ2-1; no clear D gene. CDR3 length: 16 residues. The germline CDR1 and CDR2 sequences are SGHAT and FQDESV (reference sequence). Trimming pared 0 bases from V and 6 bases from J, leaving 15 bases between. The CDR3 is CASSLAWLAQGNEQFF. CDR3 DNA: TGTGCCAGCAGCTTAGCGTGGCTGGCCCAAGGCAATGAGCAGTTCTTC.

The chain couples TRBV11-1 to TRBJ2-1; D remains unclear. The J call is uncertain, as TRBJ2-7 better fits the DNA end. Germline assignment: CDR1 SGHAT and CDR2 FQDESV (reference sequence). The length of the CDR3 is 14 residues. The CDR3 coding sequence is TGTGCCAGCAGCCAAGAGTCGACCTACAATGAGCAGTACTTC. Translation: CASSQESTYNEQYF.

The chain joins TRBV19 to TRBJ2-5; possibly TRBD1 or TRBD2 for D (5 bases each). The germline CDR1 and CDR2 sequences are LNHDA and SQIVND (reference sequence). Trimming cost V 7 bases and J 2 bases, with 11 bases left between them. The CDR3 runs to 13 residues. CDR3 bases: TGTGCCAGTACCCCATGGGGGCAAGAGACCCAGTACTTC. Translating gives CASTPWGQETQYF.

This clonotype was seen at least ten times. The chain employs TRBV11-3 and TRBJ1-2, with D unclear. The CDR3 sequence is 13 residues long. CDR1 SGHNT and CDR2 YENEEA come from the germline V gene. The V gene lost 3 bases and the J gene lost 4 bases, with 9 bases spanning the gap. The CDR3: CASSLSGSYGYTF. CDR3 coding DNA: TGTGCCAGCAGCTTGTCGGGTAGCTATGGCTACACCTTC.

The chain uses TRBV5-1 and TRBJ2-5; the D gene is possibly TRBD2 (6 bases). The CDR3 spans 14 residues. Germline V gene data show CDR1 as SGHRS and CDR2 as YFSETQ. The V end lost 4 bases, the J end lost 5 bases, and 15 bases lay between the germline ends. CDR3 loop: CASSPLGSGETQYF. The CDR3 nucleotides are TGCGCCAGCAGCCCCCTCGGGAGCGGCGAGACCCAGTACTTC.

This clonotype was detected only once. An end of the junction differs from the germline gene, which may be a read error. The chain links TRBV7-7 to TRBJ2-2; D is uncertain. Germline CDR1 and CDR2: SSHAT and FNYEAQ (reference sequence). The length of the CDR3 is 15 residues. The CDR3 here is CASSMDPRNTGELFF. DNA of the CDR3: TGTGCTAGCAGCATGGACCCGCGGAACACCGGGGAGCTGTTTTTT.

This clonotype came up a few times. The V call is TRBV20-1, the J call TRBJ2-1, with D possibly TRBD2 on 5 matching bases. Trimming shortened V by 1 base and J by 0 bases, and 13 bases separated the two germline ends. The CDR3 is 16 amino acids. Germline assignment: CDR1 DFQATT and CDR2 SNEGSKA (reference sequence). CDR3 bases: TGCAGTGCTAGAGGAACTGCGGGTAGCTCCTACAATGAGCAGTTCTTC. This encodes CSARGTAGSSYNEQFF.

With regard to this clonotype: At one end the junction does not follow the germline gene, possibly because of a read error. V usage is TRBV11-2 and J usage is TRBJ1-1; D gene ambiguous. The germline gives CDR1 SGHAT, CDR2 FQNNGV. CDR3 size: 13 residues. In nucleotides, the CDR3 is TGTGCCGGCAGCTTAGTAACAGAACCTGAAGCTTTCTTT. Its translation: CAGSLVTEPEAFF.

This clonotype came up many times. This chain uses TRBV7-2 with TRBJ2-5; 9 nucleotides line up with TRBD2. Germline lookup yields CDR1 SGHTA and CDR2 FQGNSA. The CDR3 sequence is 14 residues long. The junction had 5 bases not matched to a gene; V was cut back by 4 bases and J by 5 bases. The CDR3 DNA sequence: TGTGCCAGCAGCTCCGATAGCGGGAGTGAGACCCAGTACTTC. This gives the protein CASSSDSGSETQYF.